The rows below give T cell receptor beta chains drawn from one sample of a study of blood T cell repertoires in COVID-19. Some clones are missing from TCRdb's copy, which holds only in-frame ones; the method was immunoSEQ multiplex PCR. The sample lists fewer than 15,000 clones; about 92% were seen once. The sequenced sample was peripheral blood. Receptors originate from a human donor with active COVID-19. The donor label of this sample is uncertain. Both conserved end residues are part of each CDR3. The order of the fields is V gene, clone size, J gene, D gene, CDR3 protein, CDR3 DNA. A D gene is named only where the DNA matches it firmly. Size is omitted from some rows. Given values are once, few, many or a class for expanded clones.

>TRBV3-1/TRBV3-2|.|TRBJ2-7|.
CASSQTLALGYEQYF
TGTGCCAGCAGCCAAACTCTAGCCCTCGGCTACGAGCAGTACTTC
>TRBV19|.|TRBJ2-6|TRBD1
CASSISLRDRLTTSGANVLTF
TGTGCCAGTAGTATATCGCTCCGGGACAGGTTAACCACCTCTGGGGCCAACGTCCTGACTTTC
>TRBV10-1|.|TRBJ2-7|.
CASSNGYEQYF
TGCGCCAGCAGTAACGGCTACGAGCAGTACTTC
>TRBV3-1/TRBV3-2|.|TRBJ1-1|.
CASSPGGGTNTEAFF
TGTGCCAGCAGCCCCGGGGGAGGGACGAACACTGAAGCTTTCTTT
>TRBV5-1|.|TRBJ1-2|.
CASSPSGAYGYTF
TGCGCCAGCAGCCCCTCAGGTGCCTATGGCTACACCTTC
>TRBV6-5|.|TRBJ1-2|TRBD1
CASSRLGQGGGYTF
TGTGCCAGCAGTAGATTAGGACAGGGCGGCGGCTACACCTTC
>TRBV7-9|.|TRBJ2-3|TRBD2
CASSLERGGRPDTQYF
TGTGCCAGCAGCCTTGAGCGGGGGGGCCGTCCAGATACGCAGTATTTT
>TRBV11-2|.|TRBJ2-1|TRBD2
CASSLLAGAPGEQFF
TGTGCCAGCAGCTTACTAGCGGGAGCCCCGGGGGAGCAGTTCTTC
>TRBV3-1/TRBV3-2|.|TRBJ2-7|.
CASSHSGSSYEQYF
TGTGCCAGCAGCCACAGCGGTAGCTCCTACGAGCAGTACTTC
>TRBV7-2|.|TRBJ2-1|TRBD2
CASSLDLTSGSLGNEQFF
TGTGCCAGCAGCTTAGATTTGACTAGCGGGAGCCTGGGAAATGAGCAGTTCTTC
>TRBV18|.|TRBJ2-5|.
CASSPRNGEGETQYF
TGTGCCAGCTCACCACGGAACGGAGAGGGAGAGACCCAGTACTTC
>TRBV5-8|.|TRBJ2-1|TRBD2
CASSWIAGGAYNEQFF
TGTGCCAGCAGTTGGATAGCGGGAGGCGCCTACAATGAGCAGTTCTTC
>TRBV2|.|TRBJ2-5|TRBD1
CASSGDRGREETQYF
TGTGCCAGCAGTGGGGACAGGGGGCGAGAAGAGACCCAGTACTTC
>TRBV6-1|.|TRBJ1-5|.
CASSEAWGAGNQPQHF
TGTGCCAGCAGTGAAGCTTGGGGCGCGGGCAATCAGCCCCAGCATTTT
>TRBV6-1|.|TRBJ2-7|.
CASSEALGTTYEQYF
TGTGCCAGCAGTGAAGCTTTGGGGACAACCTACGAGCAGTACTTC
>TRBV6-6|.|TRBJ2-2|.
CASSYGGRELFF
TGTGCCAGCAGTTACGGGGGGAGGGAGCTGTTTTTT
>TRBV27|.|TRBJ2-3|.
CASSKSLVGGNNPDTQYF
TGTGCCAGCAGTAAGTCGTTAGTTGGCGGGAACAACCCCGATACGCAGTATTTT
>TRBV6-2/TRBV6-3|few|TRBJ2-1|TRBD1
CASSVTGAFYNEQFF
TGTGCCAGCAGCGTGACAGGGGCCTTCTACAATGAGCAGTTCTTC
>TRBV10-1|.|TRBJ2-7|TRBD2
CASSESKLAGSEQYF
TGCGCCAGCAGTGAGTCGAAACTAGCGGGGAGCGAGCAGTACTTC
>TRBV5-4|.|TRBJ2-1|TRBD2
CASSHEAGGSYNEQFF
TGTGCCAGCAGCCACGAAGCGGGAGGATCCTACAATGAGCAGTTCTTC
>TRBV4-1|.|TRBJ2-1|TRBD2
CASSHQLAPSSYNEQFF
TGCGCCAGCAGCCACCAACTAGCGCCTAGCTCCTACAATGAGCAGTTCTTC
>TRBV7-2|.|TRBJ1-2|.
CASTPVSGGGYGYTF
TGTGCCAGCACCCCCGTGAGCGGTGGCGGGTATGGCTACACCTTC
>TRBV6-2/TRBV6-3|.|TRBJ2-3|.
CASSLGRGQRTDTQYF
TGTGCCAGCAGTTTGGGTCGTGGGCAACGCACAGATACGCAGTATTTT
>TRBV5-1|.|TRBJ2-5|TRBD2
CASSLARTSGGKTQYF
TGCGCCAGCAGCTTGGCCCGTACTAGCGGGGGGAAGACCCAGTACTTC
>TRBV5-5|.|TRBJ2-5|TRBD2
CASSRDGGTVETQYF
TGTGCCAGCAGCAGGGACGGGGGGACGGTCGAGACCCAGTACTTC
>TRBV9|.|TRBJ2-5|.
CASSVLGSSKETQYF
TGTGCCAGCAGCGTATTGGGGAGTTCCAAAGAGACCCAGTACTTC
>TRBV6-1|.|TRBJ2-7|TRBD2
CASSGTGTSGRAWSYEQYF
TGTGCCAGCAGTGGAACCGGGACTAGCGGGAGGGCCTGGTCCTACGAGCAGTACTTC
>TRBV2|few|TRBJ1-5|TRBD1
CASRKQGNSNQPQHF
TGTGCCAGCAGAAAACAGGGGAATAGCAATCAGCCCCAGCATTTT
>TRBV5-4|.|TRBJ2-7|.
CASSLESYEQYF
TGTGCCAGCAGCTTGGAGAGCTACGAGCAGTACTTC
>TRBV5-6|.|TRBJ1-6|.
CASSFRTILENSPLHF
TGTGCCAGCAGCTTCCGAACGATACTGGAGAATTCACCCCTCCACTTT
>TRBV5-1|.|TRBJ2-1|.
CASNPSAGVVYNEQFF
TGCGCCAGCAACCCTAGCGCCGGCGTTGTCTACAATGAGCAGTTCTTC
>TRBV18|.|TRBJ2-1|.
CASSPNPDSYNEQFF
TGTGCCAGCTCACCTAACCCCGACAGCTACAATGAGCAGTTCTTC
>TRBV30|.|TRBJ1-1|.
CAWSVNKITEAFF
TGTGCCTGGAGTGTAAACAAAATAACTGAAGCTTTCTTT
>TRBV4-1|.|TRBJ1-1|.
CASSQMGLFGGGFNEAFF
TGCGCCAGCAGCCAGATGGGCCTCTTTGGGGGCGGCTTTAATGAAGCTTTCTTT
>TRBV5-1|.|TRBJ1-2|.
CASALDATSEGYTF
TGCGCCAGCGCACTAGACGCGACTTCAGAGGGCTACACCTTC
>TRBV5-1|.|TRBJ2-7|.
CASSSQVAEEQYF
TGCGCCAGCAGCTCCCAAGTCGCGGAGGAGCAGTACTTC
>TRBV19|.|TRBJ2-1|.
CASSQGRSYNEQFF
TGTGCCAGTAGTCAGGGCAGGTCCTACAATGAGCAGTTCTTC
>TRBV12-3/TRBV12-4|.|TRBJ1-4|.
CASSFSGREKLFF
TGTGCCAGCAGTTTTAGCGGTCGGGAAAAACTGTTTTTT
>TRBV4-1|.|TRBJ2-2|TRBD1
CASSQGFRGRMGGELFF
TGCGCCAGCAGCCAAGGGTTCAGGGGGCGAATGGGCGGGGAGCTGTTTTTT
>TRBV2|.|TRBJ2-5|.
CASSEALRGETQYF
TGTGCCAGCAGTGAAGCGCTTCGGGGAGAGACCCAGTACTTC
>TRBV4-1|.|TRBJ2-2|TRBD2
CASSLAGANTGELFF
TGCGCCAGCAGCCTAGCGGGGGCTAACACCGGGGAGCTGTTTTTT
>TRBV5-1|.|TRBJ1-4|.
CASSSIGQPSEKLFF
TGCGCCAGCAGCTCCATCGGACAGCCTTCTGAAAAACTGTTTTTT
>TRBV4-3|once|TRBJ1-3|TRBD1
CASSQVPTGTGTGNTIYF
TGCGCCAGCAGCCAAGTTCCAACCGGGACAGGGACTGGAAACACCATATATTTT
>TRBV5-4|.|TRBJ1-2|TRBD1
CASRETGVGGYTF
TGTGCCAGCAGGGAGACAGGGGTAGGAGGCTACACCTTC
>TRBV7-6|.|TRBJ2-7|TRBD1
CASSSWRTGDSYEQYF
TGTGCCAGCAGCTCATGGAGGACAGGGGACTCCTACGAGCAGTACTTC
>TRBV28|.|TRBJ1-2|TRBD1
CASSLPGQDLYGYTF
TGTGCCAGCAGTTTGCCGGGACAGGACCTTTATGGCTACACCTTC
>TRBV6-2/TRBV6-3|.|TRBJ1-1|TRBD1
CASSKQGVNTEAFF
TGTGCCAGCAGTAAACAGGGGGTGAACACTGAAGCTTTCTTT
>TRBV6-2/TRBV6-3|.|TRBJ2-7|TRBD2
CASSYLTAGLAGIHEQYF
TGTGCCAGCAGTTACCTAACCGCCGGACTAGCGGGAATCCACGAGCAGTACTTC
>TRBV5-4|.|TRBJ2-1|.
CASSLAETEQFF
TGTGCCAGCAGCTTGGCCGAAACAGAGCAGTTCTTC
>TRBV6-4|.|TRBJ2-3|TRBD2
CASSPGTSGDTQYF
TGTGCCAGCAGCCCCGGGACTAGCGGGGATACGCAGTATTTT
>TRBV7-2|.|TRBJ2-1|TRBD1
CASSFPGQISNEQFF
TGTGCCAGCAGCTTCCCGGGACAGATATCCAATGAGCAGTTCTTC
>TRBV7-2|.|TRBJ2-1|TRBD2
CASSLAGGPNEQFF
TGTGCCAGCAGCTTGGCGGGGGGACCCAATGAGCAGTTCTTC
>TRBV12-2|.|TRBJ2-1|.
CASRFRDRYRLFSDNEQFF
TGTGCAAGTCGCTTCCGGGACAGGTATCGTCTGTTTTCGGACAATGAGCAGTTCTTC
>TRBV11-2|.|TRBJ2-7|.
CASSSLKRLALEQYF
TGTGCCAGCAGCTCCCTCAAGCGGCTAGCCCTGGAGCAGTACTTC
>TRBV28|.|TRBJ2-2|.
CASSDSIPQGWNTGELFF
TGTGCCAGCAGTGACTCAATACCACAGGGTTGGAACACCGGGGAGCTGTTTTTT
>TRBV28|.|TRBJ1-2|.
CASRVGGYGYTF
TGTGCCAGTCGTGTGGGGGGGTATGGCTACACCTTC